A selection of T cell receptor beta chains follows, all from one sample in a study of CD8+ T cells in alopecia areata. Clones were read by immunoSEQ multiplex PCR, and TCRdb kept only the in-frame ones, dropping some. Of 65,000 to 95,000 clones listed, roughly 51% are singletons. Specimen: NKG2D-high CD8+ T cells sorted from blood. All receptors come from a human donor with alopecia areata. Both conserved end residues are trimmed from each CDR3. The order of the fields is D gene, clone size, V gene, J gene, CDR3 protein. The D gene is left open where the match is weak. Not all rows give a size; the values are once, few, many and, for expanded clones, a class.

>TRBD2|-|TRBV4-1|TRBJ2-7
ASSQERGSHEQY
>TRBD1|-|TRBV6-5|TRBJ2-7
ASSPGTDYEQY
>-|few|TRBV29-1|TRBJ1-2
SVEAERLGYT
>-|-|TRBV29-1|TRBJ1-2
SVTGSPSLTDVYGYT
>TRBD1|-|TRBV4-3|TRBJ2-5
ASSLGTGGVETQY
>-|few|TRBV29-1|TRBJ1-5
SVSDGRNQPQH
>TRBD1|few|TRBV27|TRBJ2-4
ASSLSVQGVENIQY
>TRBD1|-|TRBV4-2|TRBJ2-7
ASSQEGTGGYEQY
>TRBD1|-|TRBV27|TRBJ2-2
ATRGTGELF
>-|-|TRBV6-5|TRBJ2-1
ASSYGQDYNEQF
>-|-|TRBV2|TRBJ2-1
ASGSPSVHEQF
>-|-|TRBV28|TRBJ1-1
ASGNTEAF
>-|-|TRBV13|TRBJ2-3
ASSFQGGTDTQY
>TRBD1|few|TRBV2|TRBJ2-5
ASSTQGALEETQY
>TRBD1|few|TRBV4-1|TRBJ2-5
ASSHDGQGDQETQY
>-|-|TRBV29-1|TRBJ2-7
SVGGLLSSPYEQY
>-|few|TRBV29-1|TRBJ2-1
SVDRGAHEQF
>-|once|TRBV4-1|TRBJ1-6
ASSQGASPLH
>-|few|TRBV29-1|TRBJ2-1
SVPLGGNEQF
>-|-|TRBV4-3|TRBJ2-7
ASSQEESRAYEQY
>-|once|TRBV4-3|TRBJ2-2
ASSFGRGAGELF
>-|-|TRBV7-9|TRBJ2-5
ASSSLEGGETQY
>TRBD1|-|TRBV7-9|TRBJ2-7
ASSTRDSGYEQY
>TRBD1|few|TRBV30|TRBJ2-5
AWSRTGDGTQY
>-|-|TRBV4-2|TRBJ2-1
ASSQVDNEQF
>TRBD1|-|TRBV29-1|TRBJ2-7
SVTRDSHYEQY
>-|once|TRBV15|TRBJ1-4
ATSREGTAWEKLF
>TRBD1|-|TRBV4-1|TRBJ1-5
ASSQGGQVNQPQH
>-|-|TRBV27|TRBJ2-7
ASSPPGSYEQY
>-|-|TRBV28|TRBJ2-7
ASRVLGAAEQY
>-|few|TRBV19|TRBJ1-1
ASSIPTESHTEAF
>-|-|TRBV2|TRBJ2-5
ASSVDSEGRETQY
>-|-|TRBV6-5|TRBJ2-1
ASSYRGNEQF
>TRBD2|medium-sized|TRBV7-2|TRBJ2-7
ASSSQRGLAGYEQY
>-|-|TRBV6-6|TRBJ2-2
ASIYTGELF
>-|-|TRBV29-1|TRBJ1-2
SVAREDDYGYT
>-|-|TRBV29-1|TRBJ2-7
SVARDPYEQY
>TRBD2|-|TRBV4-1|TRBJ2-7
ASSQASGGAYEQY
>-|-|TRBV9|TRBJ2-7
ASSGQGRYEQY
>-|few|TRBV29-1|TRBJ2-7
SVWGDLTEAGISYEQY
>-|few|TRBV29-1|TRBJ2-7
SVRVTEQY
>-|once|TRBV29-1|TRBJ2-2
SVGQGVTGELF
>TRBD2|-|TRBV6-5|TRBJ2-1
ASSADSGNDNEQF
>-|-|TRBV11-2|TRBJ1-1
ASSFRTAEAF
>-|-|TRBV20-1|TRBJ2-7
SANLDEQY
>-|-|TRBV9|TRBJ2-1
ASSVWGQSSYNEQF
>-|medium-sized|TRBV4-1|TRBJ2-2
ASSQAAGELF
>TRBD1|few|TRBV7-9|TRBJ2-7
ASSFDGDREGLYEQY
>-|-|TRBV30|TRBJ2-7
AWKGGQAYEQY
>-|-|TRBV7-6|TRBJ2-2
ASSRTENTGELF
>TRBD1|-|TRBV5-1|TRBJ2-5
ASSEPGQEETQY
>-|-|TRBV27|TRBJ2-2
ASSSSFSNTGELF
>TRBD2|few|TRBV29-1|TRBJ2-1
SVPLAGGVNEQF